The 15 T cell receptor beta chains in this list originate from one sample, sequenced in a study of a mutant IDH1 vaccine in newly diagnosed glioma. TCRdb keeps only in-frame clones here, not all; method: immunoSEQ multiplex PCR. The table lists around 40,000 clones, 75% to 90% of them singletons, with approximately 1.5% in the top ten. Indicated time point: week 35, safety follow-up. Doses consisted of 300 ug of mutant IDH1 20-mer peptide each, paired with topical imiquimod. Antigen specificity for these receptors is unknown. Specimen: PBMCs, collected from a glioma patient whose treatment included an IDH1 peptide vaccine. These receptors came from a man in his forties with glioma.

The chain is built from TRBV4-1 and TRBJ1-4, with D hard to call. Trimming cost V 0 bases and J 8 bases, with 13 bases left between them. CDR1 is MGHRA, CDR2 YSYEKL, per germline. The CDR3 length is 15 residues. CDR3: CASSQDGLRDEKLFF. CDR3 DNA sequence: TGCGCCAGCAGCCAAGACGGACTAAGAGACGAAAAACTGTTTTTT.

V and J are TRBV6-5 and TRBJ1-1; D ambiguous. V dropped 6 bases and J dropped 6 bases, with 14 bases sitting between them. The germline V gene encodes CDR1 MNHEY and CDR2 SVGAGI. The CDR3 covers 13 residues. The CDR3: CASSLPGGAEAFF. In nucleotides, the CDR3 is TGTGCCAGCAGCCTCCCCGGAGGCGCTGAAGCTTTCTTT.

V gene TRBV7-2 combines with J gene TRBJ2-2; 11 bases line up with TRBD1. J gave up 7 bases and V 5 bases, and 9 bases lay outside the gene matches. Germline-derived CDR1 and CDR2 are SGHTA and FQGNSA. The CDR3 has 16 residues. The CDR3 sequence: CASSARDRGLIGELFF. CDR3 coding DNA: TGTGCCAGCAGCGCCAGGGACAGGGGGTTAATCGGGGAGCTGTTTTTT.

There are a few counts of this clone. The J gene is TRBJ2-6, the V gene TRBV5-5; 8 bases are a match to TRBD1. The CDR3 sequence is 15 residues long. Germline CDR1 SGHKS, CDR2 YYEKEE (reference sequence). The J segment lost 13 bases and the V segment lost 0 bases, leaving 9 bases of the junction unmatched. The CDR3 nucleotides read TGTGCCAGCAGCTTGGAGGGGACAGGCGGAAGAGTCCTGACTTTC. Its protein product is CASSLEGTGGRVLTF.

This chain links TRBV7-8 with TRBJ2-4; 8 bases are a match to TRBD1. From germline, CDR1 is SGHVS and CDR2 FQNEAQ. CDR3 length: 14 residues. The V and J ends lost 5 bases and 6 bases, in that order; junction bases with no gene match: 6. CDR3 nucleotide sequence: TGTGCCAGCAGCACGCAGGGGGCGGGAAACATTCAGTACTTC. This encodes CASSTQGAGNIQYF.

Here the CDR3 DNA reads TGTGCCAGCGACTCCATAAGGGGAAGCACAGATACGCAGTATTTT. It translates to CASDSIRGSTDTQYF. V usage is TRBV7-9 and J usage is TRBJ2-3; D might be TRBD1 (5 bases). This CDR3 contains 15 residues. The germline V gene has CDR1 SEHNR and CDR2 FQNEAQ (reference sequence). V was pared by 8 bases and J by 0 bases, with 15 bases between.

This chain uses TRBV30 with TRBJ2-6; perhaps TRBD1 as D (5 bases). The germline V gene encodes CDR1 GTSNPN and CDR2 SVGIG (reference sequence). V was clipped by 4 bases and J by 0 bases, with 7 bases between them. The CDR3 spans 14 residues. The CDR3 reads CAWITGSGANVLTF. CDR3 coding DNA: TGTGCCTGGATCACAGGCTCTGGGGCCAACGTCCTGACTTTC.

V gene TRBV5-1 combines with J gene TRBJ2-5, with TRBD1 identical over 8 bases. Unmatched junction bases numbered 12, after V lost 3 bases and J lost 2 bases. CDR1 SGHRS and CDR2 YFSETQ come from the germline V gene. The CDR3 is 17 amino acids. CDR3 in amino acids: CASSSSPGTGSQETQYF. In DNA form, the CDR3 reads TGCGCCAGCAGCTCCAGCCCCGGGACAGGCTCGCAAGAGACCCAGTACTTC.

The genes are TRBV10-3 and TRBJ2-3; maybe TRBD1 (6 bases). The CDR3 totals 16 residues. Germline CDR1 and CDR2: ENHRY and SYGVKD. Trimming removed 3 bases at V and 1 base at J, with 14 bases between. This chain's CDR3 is CAISDLPQGGTDTQYF. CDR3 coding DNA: TGTGCCATCAGTGACCTTCCACAGGGTGGCACAGATACGCAGTATTTT.

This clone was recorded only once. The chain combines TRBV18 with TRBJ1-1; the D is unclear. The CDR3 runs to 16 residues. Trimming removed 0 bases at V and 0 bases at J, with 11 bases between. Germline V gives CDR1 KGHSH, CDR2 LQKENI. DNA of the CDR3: TGTGCCAGCTCACCACCGGTAGGGTTCATGAACACTGAAGCTTTCTTT. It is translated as CASSPPVGFMNTEAFF.

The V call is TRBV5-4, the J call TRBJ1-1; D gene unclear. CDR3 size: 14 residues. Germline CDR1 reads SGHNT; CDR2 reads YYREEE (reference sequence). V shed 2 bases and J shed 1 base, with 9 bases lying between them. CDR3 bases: TGTGCCAGCAGCTTCGGCCAGGCGAACACTGAAGCTTTCTTT. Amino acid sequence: CASSFGQANTEAFF. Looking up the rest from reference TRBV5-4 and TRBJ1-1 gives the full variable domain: ETGVTQSPTHLIKTRGQQVTLRCSSQSGHNTVSWYQQALGQGPQFIFQYYREEENGRGNFPPRFSGLQFPNYSSELNVNALELDDSALYLCASSFGQANTEAFFGQGTRLTVV.

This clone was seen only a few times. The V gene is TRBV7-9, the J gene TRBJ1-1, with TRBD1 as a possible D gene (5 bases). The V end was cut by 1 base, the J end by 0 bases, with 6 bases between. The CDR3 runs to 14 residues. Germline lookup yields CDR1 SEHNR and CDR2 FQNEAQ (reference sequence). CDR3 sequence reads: CASSLGGLNTEAFF. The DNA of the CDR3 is TGTGCCAGCAGCTTAGGGGGGTTGAACACTGAAGCTTTCTTT.

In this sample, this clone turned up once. Here the CDR3 reads CASWGRGREDYEQYV. The CDR3, as DNA: TGTGCCAGCTGGGGGAGAGGGCGGGAAGACTACGAGCAGTACGTC. V usage is TRBV28 and J usage is TRBJ2-7, with D possibly matching TRBD2 (6 bases). CDR3 length: 15 residues. The V and J ends lost 8 bases and 3 bases respectively, with 20 bases between them. Germline CDR1 is MDHEN and CDR2 is SYDVKM.

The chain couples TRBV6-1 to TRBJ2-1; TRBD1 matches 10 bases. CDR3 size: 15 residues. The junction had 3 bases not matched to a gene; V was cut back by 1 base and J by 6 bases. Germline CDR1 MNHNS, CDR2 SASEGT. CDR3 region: CASSEETGGFNEQFF. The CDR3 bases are TGTGCCAGCAGTGAAGAGACAGGGGGCTTCAATGAGCAGTTCTTC.

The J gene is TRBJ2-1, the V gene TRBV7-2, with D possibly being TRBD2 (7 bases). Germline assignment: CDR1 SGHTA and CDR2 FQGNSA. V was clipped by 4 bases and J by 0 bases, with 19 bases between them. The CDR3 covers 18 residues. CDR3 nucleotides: TGTGCCAGCAGCTCGACGGGGGGCTTTACTAGCTCCTACAATGAGCAGTTCTTC. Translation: CASSSTGGFTSSYNEQFF. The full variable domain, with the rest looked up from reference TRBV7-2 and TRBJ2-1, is GAGVSQSPSNKVTEKGKDVELRCDPISGHTALYWYRQSLGQGLEFLIYFQGNSAPDKSGLPSDRFSAERTGGSVSTLTIQRTQQEDSAVYLCASSSTGGFTSSYNEQFFGPGTRLTVL.